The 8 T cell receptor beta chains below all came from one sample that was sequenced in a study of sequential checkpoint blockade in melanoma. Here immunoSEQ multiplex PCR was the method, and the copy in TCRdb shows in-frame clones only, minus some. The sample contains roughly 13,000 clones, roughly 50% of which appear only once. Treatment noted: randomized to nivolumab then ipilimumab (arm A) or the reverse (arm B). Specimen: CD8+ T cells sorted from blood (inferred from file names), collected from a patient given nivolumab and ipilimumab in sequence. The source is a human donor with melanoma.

The CDR3 reads CASSRPNDRGLSYEQYF. CDR3 bases: TGCGCCAGCAGTCGACCCAATGACAGGGGGCTATCCTACGAGCAGTACTTC. The chain employs TRBV4-1 and TRBJ2-7; 10 bases are a match to TRBD1. The J segment lost 1 base and the V segment lost 6 bases, leaving 12 bases of the junction unmatched. The CDR3 consists of 17 residues. Germline V gives CDR1 MGHRA, CDR2 YSYEKL.

The CDR3, as DNA: TGTGCCAGCAGCTTAGATGCGGGAGATTACAATGAGCAGTTCTTC. Its protein is CASSLDAGDYNEQFF. The chain recombines TRBV7-6 with TRBJ2-1, with TRBD2 identical over 7 bases. The germline gives CDR1 SGHVS, CDR2 FNYEAQ. With 1 base clipped from V and 4 bases from J, the junction kept 4 bases outside the gene matches. This CDR3 region has 15 residues. The whole variable domain, remainder taken from reference TRBV7-6 and TRBJ2-1, is GAGVSQSPRYKVTKRGQDVALRCDPISGHVSLYWYRQALGQGPEFLTYFNYEAQQDKSGLPNDRFSAERPEGSISTLTIQRTEQRDSAMYRCASSLDAGDYNEQFFGPGTRLTVL.

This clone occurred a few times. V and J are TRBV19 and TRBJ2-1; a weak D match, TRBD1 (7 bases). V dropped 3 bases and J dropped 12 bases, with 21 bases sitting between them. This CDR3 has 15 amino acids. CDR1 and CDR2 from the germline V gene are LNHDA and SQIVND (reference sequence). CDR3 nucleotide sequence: TGTGCCAGTAGTATTAGCTGGACAGGCCCCGGGGGGCAGTTCTTC. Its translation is CASSISWTGPGGQFF.

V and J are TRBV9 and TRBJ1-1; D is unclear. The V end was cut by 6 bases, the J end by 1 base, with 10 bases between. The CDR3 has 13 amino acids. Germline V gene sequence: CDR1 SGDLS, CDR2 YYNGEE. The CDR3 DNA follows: TGTGCCAGCACCGCCGGGTGGAACACTGAAGCTTTCTTT. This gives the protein CASTAGWNTEAFF.

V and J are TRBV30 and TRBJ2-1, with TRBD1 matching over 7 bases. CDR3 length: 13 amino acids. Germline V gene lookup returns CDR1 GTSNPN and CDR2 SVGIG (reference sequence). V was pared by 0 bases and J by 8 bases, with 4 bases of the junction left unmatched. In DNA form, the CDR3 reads TGTGCCTGGAGTGTCTTGACAGGGTATGAGCAGTTCTTC. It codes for CAWSVLTGYEQFF.

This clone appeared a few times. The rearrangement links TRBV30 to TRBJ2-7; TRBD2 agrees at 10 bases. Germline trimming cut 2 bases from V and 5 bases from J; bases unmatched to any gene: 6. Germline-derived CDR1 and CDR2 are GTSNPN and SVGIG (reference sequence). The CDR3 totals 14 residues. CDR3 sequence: CAWSSTSGDDEQYF. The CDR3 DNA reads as TGTGCCTGGAGTTCAACTAGCGGGGATGACGAGCAGTACTTC. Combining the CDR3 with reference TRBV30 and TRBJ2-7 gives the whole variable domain SQTIHQWPATLVQPVGSPLSLECTVEGTSNPNLYWYRQAAGRGLQLLFYSVGIGQISSEVPQNLSASRPQDRQFILSSKKLLLSDSGFYLCAWSSTSGDDEQYFGPGTRLTVT.

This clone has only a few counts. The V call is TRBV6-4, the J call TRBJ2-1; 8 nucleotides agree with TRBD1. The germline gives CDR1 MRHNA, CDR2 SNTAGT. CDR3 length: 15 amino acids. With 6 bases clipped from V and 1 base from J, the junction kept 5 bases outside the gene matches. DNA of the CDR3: TGTGCCAGCAGCGCGGACAGGGCTTCCTACAATGAGCAGTTCTTC. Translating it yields CASSADRASYNEQFF.

This CDR3 reads CAISEVQENNEQFF. CDR3 DNA: TGTGCCATCAGTGAGGTACAGGAAAACAATGAGCAGTTCTTC. The chain has TRBV10-3 and TRBJ2-1, with D tentatively TRBD1 (5 bases). The CDR3 contains 14 residues. V shed 2 bases and J shed 5 bases, with 10 bases lying between them. Germline values: CDR1 ENHRY, CDR2 SYGVKD.